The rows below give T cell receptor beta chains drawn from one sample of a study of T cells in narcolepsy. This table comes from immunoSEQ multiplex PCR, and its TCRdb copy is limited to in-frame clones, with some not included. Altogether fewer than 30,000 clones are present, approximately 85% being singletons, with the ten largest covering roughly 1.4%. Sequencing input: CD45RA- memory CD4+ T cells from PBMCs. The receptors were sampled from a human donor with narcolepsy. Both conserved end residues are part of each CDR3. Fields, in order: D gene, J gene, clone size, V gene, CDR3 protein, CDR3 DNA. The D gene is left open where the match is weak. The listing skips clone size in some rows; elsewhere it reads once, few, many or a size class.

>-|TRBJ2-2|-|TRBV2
CASGSGALKLFF
TGTGCCAGCGGATCAGGGGCTCTAAAGCTGTTTTTT
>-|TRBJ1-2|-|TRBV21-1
CASTHLHSRGNGYTF
TGTGCCAGCACCCATCTACACTCCCGGGGGAATGGCTACACCTTC
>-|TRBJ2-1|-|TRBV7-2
CASSLAIGRSSNEQFF
TGTGCCAGCAGCTTAGCGATCGGGAGAAGTAGCAATGAGCAGTTCTTC
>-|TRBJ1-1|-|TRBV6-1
CASSEKSTGNTEAFF
TGTGCCAGCAGTGAAAAGAGTACAGGGAACACTGAAGCTTTCTTT
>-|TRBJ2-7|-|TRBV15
CATSFPGVRHEQYF
TGTGCCACCAGTTTCCCGGGAGTACGGCACGAGCAGTACTTC
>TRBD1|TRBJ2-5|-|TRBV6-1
CASTFEDRVLETQYF
TGTGCCAGCACCTTCGAGGACAGGGTCCTCGAGACCCAGTACTTC
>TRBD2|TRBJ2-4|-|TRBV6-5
CASSYRAGMTKNIQYF
TGTGCCAGCAGTTACCGAGCGGGGATGACCAAAAACATTCAGTACTTC
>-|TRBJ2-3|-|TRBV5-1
CASSPQISYGSTDTQYF
TGCGCCAGCAGCCCCCAGATTTCGTACGGGAGCACAGATACGCAGTATTTT
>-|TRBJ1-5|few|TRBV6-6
CASSYSPDSGQPQHF
TGTGCCAGCAGTTACTCTCCGGATTCGGGACAGCCCCAGCATTTT
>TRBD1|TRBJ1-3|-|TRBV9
CASSYSDRATGNTIYF
TGTGCCAGCAGTTACTCGGACAGGGCTACTGGAAACACCATATATTTT
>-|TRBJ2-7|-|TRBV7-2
CASSLASGYTYEQYF
TGTGCCAGCAGCTTAGCTAGCGGCTATACCTACGAGCAGTACTTC
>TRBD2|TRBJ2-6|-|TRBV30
CAWSVGSGISGANVLTF
TGTGCCTGGAGTGTCGGTAGCGGGATCTCTGGGGCCAACGTCCTGACTTTC
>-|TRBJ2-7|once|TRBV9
CASSARDNLYEQYF
TGTGCCAGCAGCGCTAGGGACAACCTCTACGAGCAGTACTTC
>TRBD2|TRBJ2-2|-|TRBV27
CASSPLAGVPGELFF
TGTGCCAGCAGTCCTCTAGCGGGAGTTCCCGGGGAGCTGTTTTTT
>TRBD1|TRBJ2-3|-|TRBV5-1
CASSSDRGTTDTQYF
TGCGCCAGCAGCTCGGACAGGGGGACGACAGATACGCAGTATTTT
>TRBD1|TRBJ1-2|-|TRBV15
CATSRSGQGSNYGYTF
TGTGCCACCAGCAGAAGCGGACAGGGCAGCAACTATGGCTACACCTTC
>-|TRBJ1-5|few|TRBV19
CASSSARLGFGNQPQHF
TGTGCCAGTTCCTCCGCCAGGCTTGGGTTTGGGAATCAGCCCCAGCATTTT
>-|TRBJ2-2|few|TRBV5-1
CASSRQPDTGELFF
TGCGCCAGCAGCAGACAGCCGGACACCGGGGAGCTGTTTTTT
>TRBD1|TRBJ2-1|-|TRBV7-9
CASSHEQGYNEQFF
TGTGCCAGCAGCCATGAACAGGGGTACAATGAGCAGTTCTTC
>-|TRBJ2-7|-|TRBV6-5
CAARAGEYEQYF
TGTGCCGCTAGGGCAGGGGAATACGAGCAGTACTTC
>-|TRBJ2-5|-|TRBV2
CASSELREGGETQYF
TGTGCCAGCAGTGAATTGCGGGAAGGCGGTGAGACCCAGTACTTC
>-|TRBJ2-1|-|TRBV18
CASSPPTRNEQFF
TGTGCCAGCTCACCACCCACGCGCAATGAGCAGTTCTTC
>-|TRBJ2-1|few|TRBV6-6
CASGPQRTSYNEQFF
TGTGCCAGCGGACCGCAGCGGACCTCCTACAATGAGCAGTTCTTC
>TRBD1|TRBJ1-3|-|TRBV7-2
CASSSQGGFGNTIYF
TGTGCCAGCAGCTCACAGGGGGGTTTTGGAAACACCATATATTTT
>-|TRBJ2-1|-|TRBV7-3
CASSLQLAGNEQFF
TGTGCCAGCAGCTTACAACTAGCTGGTAATGAGCAGTTCTTC
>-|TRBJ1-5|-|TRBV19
CASSTTPTYSNQPQHF
TGTGCCAGTAGTACGACTCCGACCTATAGCAATCAGCCCCAGCATTTT
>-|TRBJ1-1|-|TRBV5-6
CASSSKQVSLMNTEAFF
TGTGCCAGCAGTTCTAAACAGGTTAGCCTAATGAACACTGAAGCTTTCTTT
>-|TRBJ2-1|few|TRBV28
CASSSLPNNEQFF
TGTGCCAGCAGCTCCCTACCCAACAATGAGCAGTTCTTC
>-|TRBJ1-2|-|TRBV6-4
CASSDSQGSGYTF
TGTGCCAGCAGTGACTCACAGGGTTCTGGCTACACCTTC
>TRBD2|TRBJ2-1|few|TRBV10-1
CASRERLAGVREQFF
TGCGCCAGCAGAGAGCGACTAGCGGGAGTACGAGAGCAGTTCTTC
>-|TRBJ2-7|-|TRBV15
CATSNYRVDEQYF
TGTGCCACCAGCAACTACAGGGTGGACGAGCAGTACTTC
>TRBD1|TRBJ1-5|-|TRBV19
CASSRTGAQQSNQPQHF
TGTGCCAGTAGCCGAACAGGGGCCCAGCAGAGCAATCAGCCCCAGCATTTT
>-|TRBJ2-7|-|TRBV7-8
CASSLAQGTFAYEQYF
TGTGCCAGCAGCTTAGCGCAGGGGACATTCGCCTACGAGCAGTACTTC
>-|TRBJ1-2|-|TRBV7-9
CASSGISYGYTF
TGTGCCAGCAGCGGCATATCCTATGGCTACACCTTC
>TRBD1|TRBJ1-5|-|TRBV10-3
CAGGQDNQPQHF
TGTGCCGGGGGACAGGACAATCAGCCCCAGCATTTT
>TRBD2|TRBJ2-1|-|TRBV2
CASSEVRDSGSWQFF
TGTGCCAGCAGTGAAGTCCGGGATAGCGGGAGTTGGCAGTTCTTC
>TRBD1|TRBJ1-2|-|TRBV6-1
CASSGGQERSYTF
TGTGCCAGCAGTGGAGGACAGGAACGAAGCTACACCTTC